Following are 14 T cell receptor beta chains from one sample sequenced in a study of cytomegalovirus exposure and HLA in healthy donors. It was with 60 Vbeta and 13 Jbeta primers that the PCR ran. Using immunoSEQ multiplex PCR, the repertoire was profiled, and TCRdb retains in-frame clones only, with some absent. The data show over 95,000 clones, with 82% seen just once and about 2.7% held by the top ten. The sequenced material came from PBMCs. These receptors all stem from a young woman in good health and CMV-seronegative.

This clone has just a few counts. The J gene is TRBJ2-7, the V gene TRBV5-4; a weak D match, TRBD2 (6 bases). This CDR3 has 15 amino acids. The germline V and J ends were trimmed by 1 base and 1 base, with 12 bases remaining between them. CDR1 is SGHNT and CDR2 is YYREEE in the germline V gene (reference sequence). The CDR3: CASSLLPGESYEQYF. The CDR3 DNA reads as TGTGCCAGCAGCTTGCTCCCGGGGGAATCCTACGAGCAGTACTTC.

In this sample, this clone turned up once. The chain uses TRBV6-1 and TRBJ1-5; 8 nucleotides agree with TRBD1. The germline V gene has CDR1 MNHNS and CDR2 SASEGT. Trimming took 7 bases from V and 5 from J; bases not matched to a gene: 7. CDR3 size: 14 residues. CDR3: CASTSGQGHQPQHF. The CDR3 nucleotides are TGTGCCAGCACGAGTGGACAGGGCCATCAGCCCCAGCATTTT.

J is TRBJ1-6 and V is TRBV19; 10 nucleotides match TRBD1. CDR1 and CDR2 from the germline V gene are LNHDA and SQIVND (reference sequence). The junction had 10 bases not matched to a gene; V was cut back by 7 bases and J by 7 bases. The CDR3 is made up of 16 amino acids. CDR3 sequence reads: CASTSHPGQGNSPLHF. The CDR3 DNA sequence: TGTGCCAGTACCTCTCATCCGGGACAGGGGAATTCACCCCTCCACTTT.

The chain joins TRBV28 to TRBJ2-1; TRBD2 aligns across 7 bases. The CDR3 is 15 residues long. The germline V gene encodes CDR1 MDHEN and CDR2 SYDVKM. V was clipped by 6 bases and J by 0 bases; unmatched bases: 5. The CDR3 DNA follows: TGTGCCAGCAGCCCAGCGGGGAACTCCTACAATGAGCAGTTCTTC. Residues: CASSPAGNSYNEQFF.

This clone came up a few times. The chain combines TRBV6-1 with TRBJ1-1; TRBD1 aligns across 8 bases. The CDR3 is made up of 14 amino acids. Germline V gene lookup returns CDR1 MNHNS and CDR2 SASEGT. The V and J ends lost 5 bases and 1 base, in that order; junction bases with no gene match: 3. The CDR3 is CASSTGTGNTEAFF. The CDR3 DNA reads TGTGCCAGCAGTACCGGGACAGGGAACACTGAAGCTTTCTTT.

The gene calls are TRBV28 and TRBJ1-2, with no clear D. Trimming removed 3 bases at V and 4 bases at J, with 18 bases between. Germline CDR1 MDHEN, CDR2 SYDVKM. The CDR3 length is 16 residues. The CDR3 here is CASSFRDELYSYGYTF. The DNA for the CDR3 is TGTGCCAGCAGTTTCAGAGACGAACTATATAGCTATGGCTACACCTTC.

This chain links TRBV23-1 with TRBJ2-1; TRBD2 is a possible D gene (5 bases). TRBV23-1 is marked as an open reading frame, function uncertain. V was pared by 5 bases and J by 4 bases, with 18 bases between. This CDR3 region has 16 residues. CDR3 amino acids: CASSWLEARAYNEQFF. CDR3 nucleotide sequence: TGCGCCAGCAGTTGGCTTGAGGCGAGGGCTTACAATGAGCAGTTCTTC.

V gene TRBV7-8 combines with J gene TRBJ2-7; a possible D gene is TRBD1 (6 bases). The CDR3 extends over 13 amino acids. Germline lookup yields CDR1 SGHVS and CDR2 FQNEAQ. Trimming took 6 bases from V and 0 from J, leaving 9 bases between them. CDR3 amino acids: CASRKDSSYEQYF. The CDR3 DNA is TGTGCCAGCAGAAAGGACAGCTCCTACGAGCAGTACTTC.

The chain uses TRBV2 and TRBJ1-1, with 8 bases lining up with TRBD1. With V trimmed by 8 bases and J by 7 bases, 15 bases remained unmatched. This CDR3 comprises 15 residues. Germline V lookup: CDR1 SNHLY, CDR2 FYNNEI. The CDR3 protein is CASDTSTGVWGEAFF. The DNA for the CDR3 is TGTGCCAGCGATACATCGACAGGGGTTTGGGGTGAAGCTTTCTTT.

This rearrangement joins TRBV5-1 to TRBJ2-5; 8 nucleotides line up with TRBD1. With 3 bases clipped from V and 2 bases from J, the junction kept 9 bases outside the gene matches. From germline, CDR1 is SGHRS and CDR2 YFSETQ. This CDR3 has 16 amino acids. CDR3: CASSSTTGAFQETQYF. The CDR3 DNA reads TGCGCCAGCAGCTCGACGACAGGGGCCTTTCAAGAGACCCAGTACTTC.

The chain uses TRBV28 and TRBJ2-3, with D tentatively TRBD2 (5 bases). The germline gives CDR1 MDHEN, CDR2 SYDVKM. This CDR3 has 14 amino acids. Trimming took off 3 bases at V and 2 bases at J, with 9 bases between the two ends. The CDR3 DNA follows: TGTGCCAGCAGTTTGAGGGAATCCACAGATACGCAGTATTTT. This gives the protein CASSLRESTDTQYF.

This clone appeared once. The J gene is TRBJ1-1, the V gene TRBV19, with TRBD1 identical over 7 bases. Trimming at V came to 5 bases and at J to 4 bases, leaving 7 bases not matched to a gene. Germline assignment: CDR1 LNHDA and CDR2 SQIVND (reference sequence). The CDR3 is 14 amino acids. The DNA for the CDR3 is TGTGCCAGTAGTGGGGGAAGGGGGCCCACTGAAGCTTTCTTT. It is translated as CASSGGRGPTEAFF.

The genes are TRBV11-3 and TRBJ1-1; weak D call: TRBD1 (5 bases). This CDR3 region has 14 residues. V lost 5 bases, J lost 5 bases, and 15 bases lay in between. Germline V gives CDR1 SGHNT, CDR2 YENEEA. In DNA form, the CDR3 reads TGTGCCAGCAGCCCCGGGCCGCGGGGGACTGAAGCTTTCTTT. This gives the protein CASSPGPRGTEAFF.

The J gene is TRBJ2-3, the V gene TRBV4-3; 10 bases are a match to TRBD1. With 3 bases clipped from V and 5 bases from J, the junction kept 5 bases outside the gene matches. Germline CDR1 and CDR2: LGHNA and YSLEER. This CDR3 has 15 residues. CDR3 bases: TGCGCCAGCAGCCAGAGACAGGGGGCCCAAGATACGCAGTATTTT. Encoded protein: CASSQRQGAQDTQYF.